This is a list of T cell receptor beta chains from one sample in a study of blood T cell repertoires in COVID-19. This table comes from immunoSEQ multiplex PCR, and its TCRdb copy is limited to in-frame clones, with some not included. The table lists 87,000 or so clones, about 83% of them singletons, with more than 2% in the top ten. Sequences were obtained from peripheral blood. The source is a woman in her 70s with acute or convalescent COVID-19. Both conserved end residues are part of each CDR3. Each record gives: CDR3 protein, CDR3 DNA, clone size, J gene, V gene, D gene. A D gene is named only where the DNA matches it firmly. Clone size, where shown, is once, few, many, or a class for clones that have expanded.

CDR3 protein: CASSRLGQGTQPQHF
CDR3 DNA: TGCGCCAGCAGCCGCCTCGGACAGGGGACTCAGCCCCAGCATTTT
clone size: .
J gene: TRBJ1-5
V gene: TRBV4-1
D gene: TRBD1

CDR3 protein: CASSLKLSSWAKETQYF
CDR3 DNA: TGTGCCAGCAGCTTAAAGTTGTCCTCGTGGGCGAAAGAGACCCAGTACTTC
clone size: .
J gene: TRBJ2-5
V gene: TRBV7-2
D gene: .

CDR3 protein: CASSVGDRGFNFGGYTF
CDR3 DNA: TGTGCCAGCAGCGTAGGGGACAGGGGTTTCAATTTTGGTGGCTACACCTTC
clone size: .
J gene: TRBJ1-2
V gene: TRBV9
D gene: TRBD1

CDR3 protein: CASSKEGGYTF
CDR3 DNA: TGTGCCAGCTCAAAGGAGGGTGGCTACACCTTC
clone size: .
J gene: TRBJ1-2
V gene: TRBV18
D gene: .

CDR3 protein: CASSLRTESDTQYF
CDR3 DNA: TGTGCCAGCAGCTTGCGTACAGAGTCAGATACGCAGTATTTT
clone size: .
J gene: TRBJ2-3
V gene: TRBV5-4
D gene: .

CDR3 protein: CASSSDGYTF
CDR3 DNA: TGTGCCAGCAGCAGCGATGGCTACACCTTC
clone size: .
J gene: TRBJ1-2
V gene: TRBV21-1
D gene: .

CDR3 protein: CASSSLDSRLGNTIYF
CDR3 DNA: TGTGCCAGCTCTTCTTTGGACAGCCGTCTGGGAAACACCATATATTTT
clone size: .
J gene: TRBJ1-3
V gene: TRBV18
D gene: .

CDR3 protein: CASSPWAGELFF
CDR3 DNA: TGTGCCAGCAGTCCGTGGGCTGGGGAGCTGTTTTTT
clone size: once
J gene: TRBJ2-2
V gene: TRBV11-2
D gene: .

CDR3 protein: CASSWWTGENYGYTF
CDR3 DNA: TGTGCCAGCAGCTGGTGGACAGGGGAGAACTATGGCTACACCTTC
clone size: .
J gene: TRBJ1-2
V gene: TRBV5-4
D gene: TRBD1

CDR3 protein: CSARDLYEAFF
CDR3 DNA: TGCAGTGCTAGAGATCTCTATGAAGCTTTCTTT
clone size: .
J gene: TRBJ1-1
V gene: TRBV20-1
D gene: .

CDR3 protein: CSARVNTEAFF
CDR3 DNA: TGCAGCGCTCGGGTGAACACTGAAGCTTTCTTT
clone size: .
J gene: TRBJ1-1
V gene: TRBV29-1
D gene: .

CDR3 protein: CAILAGKETQYF
CDR3 DNA: TGTGCCATTTTGGCGGGGAAAGAGACCCAGTACTTC
clone size: .
J gene: TRBJ2-5
V gene: TRBV7-9
D gene: .

CDR3 protein: CASSGGRGDTEAFF
CDR3 DNA: TGTGCCAGCAGTGGGGGCAGGGGTGACACTGAAGCTTTCTTT
clone size: .
J gene: TRBJ1-1
V gene: TRBV2
D gene: .

CDR3 protein: CASSQPGLAGGRSYEQYF
CDR3 DNA: TGTGCCAGCAGCCAACCGGGACTAGCGGGGGGGCGGAGTTACGAGCAGTACTTC
clone size: .
J gene: TRBJ2-7
V gene: TRBV3-1/TRBV3-2
D gene: TRBD2

CDR3 protein: CASSLTVGGGQGPQHF
CDR3 DNA: TGTGCCAGCAGTTTAACTGTGGGGGGGGGTCAAGGGCCCCAGCATTTT
clone size: few
J gene: TRBJ1-5
V gene: TRBV6-6
D gene: .

CDR3 protein: CASAPSGGAGTDTQYF
CDR3 DNA: TGTGCCAGCGCCCCTAGCGGGGGGGCAGGAACAGATACGCAGTATTTT
clone size: .
J gene: TRBJ2-3
V gene: TRBV7-3
D gene: TRBD2

CDR3 protein: CASRTRAHVTPLHF
CDR3 DNA: TGTGCCAGCCGTACCAGGGCTCACGTGACACCCCTCCACTTT
clone size: .
J gene: TRBJ1-6
V gene: TRBV28
D gene: .

CDR3 protein: CASSLIGTVIDNEQFF
CDR3 DNA: TGTGCCAGCAGCTTAATTGGGACAGTGATTGACAATGAGCAGTTCTTC
clone size: .
J gene: TRBJ2-1
V gene: TRBV7-2
D gene: TRBD1

CDR3 protein: CASSEDRTGMAYGYTF
CDR3 DNA: TGTGCCAGCAGTGAAGATAGGACAGGGATGGCCTATGGCTACACCTTC
clone size: .
J gene: TRBJ1-2
V gene: TRBV25-1
D gene: TRBD1

CDR3 protein: CASSQDLSQPQHF
CDR3 DNA: TGTGCCAGCAGCCAAGACCTATCCCAGCCCCAGCATTTT
clone size: .
J gene: TRBJ1-5
V gene: TRBV3-1/TRBV3-2
D gene: .

CDR3 protein: CASGIGGVGEKLFF
CDR3 DNA: TGTGCTAGTGGGATAGGGGGCGTGGGTGAAAAACTGTTTTTT
clone size: .
J gene: TRBJ1-4
V gene: TRBV12-5
D gene: TRBD1

CDR3 protein: CATSLTGGFNNYGYTF
CDR3 DNA: TGTGCCACCTCATTAACAGGGGGCTTTAATAACTATGGCTACACCTTC
clone size: .
J gene: TRBJ1-2
V gene: TRBV18
D gene: TRBD1

CDR3 protein: CASFQGGLETQYF
CDR3 DNA: TGTGCCAGCTTCCAGGGGGGACTAGAGACCCAGTACTTC
clone size: few
J gene: TRBJ2-5
V gene: TRBV3-1/TRBV3-2
D gene: .

CDR3 protein: CASSYHRGGTEAFF
CDR3 DNA: TGTGCCAGCAGTTACCACAGGGGGGGCACTGAAGCTTTCTTT
clone size: .
J gene: TRBJ1-1
V gene: TRBV6-5
D gene: TRBD1

CDR3 protein: CASTGVSWAGELFF
CDR3 DNA: TGTGCCAGCACCGGAGTGTCTTGGGCCGGGGAGCTGTTTTTT
clone size: .
J gene: TRBJ2-2
V gene: TRBV6-5
D gene: .

CDR3 protein: CASSQGQGTSPLHF
CDR3 DNA: TGTGCCAGCAGTCAGGGACAGGGGACTTCACCCCTCCACTTT
clone size: .
J gene: TRBJ1-6
V gene: TRBV7-9
D gene: TRBD1

CDR3 protein: CASSTTGGGVTYEQYF
CDR3 DNA: TGTGCCAGCTCCACGACGGGCGGGGGCGTTACCTACGAGCAGTACTTC
clone size: .
J gene: TRBJ2-7
V gene: TRBV18
D gene: .

CDR3 protein: CASSFLDRGRQPQHF
CDR3 DNA: TGTGCCAGCAGTTTCCTCGACAGGGGGCGACAGCCCCAGCATTTT
clone size: .
J gene: TRBJ1-5
V gene: TRBV6-8
D gene: TRBD1

CDR3 protein: CATSDPRAGGAGELFF
CDR3 DNA: TGTGCCACCAGTGATCCGCGGGCAGGGGGCGCCGGGGAGCTGTTTTTT
clone size: .
J gene: TRBJ2-2
V gene: TRBV24-1
D gene: TRBD1

CDR3 protein: CASSQDLSGSGNTIYF
CDR3 DNA: TGCGCCAGCAGCCAAGACTTATCAGGCTCTGGAAACACCATATATTTT
clone size: .
J gene: TRBJ1-3
V gene: TRBV4-1
D gene: .

CDR3 protein: CASSTPDIVYGYTF
CDR3 DNA: TGTGCCAGCAGTACCCCGGACATCGTCTATGGCTACACCTTC
clone size: .
J gene: TRBJ1-2
V gene: TRBV28
D gene: .

CDR3 protein: CASSLRGGEETQYF
CDR3 DNA: TGCGCCAGCAGCTTACGCGGGGGAGAGGAGACCCAGTACTTC
clone size: .
J gene: TRBJ2-5
V gene: TRBV5-1
D gene: TRBD2

CDR3 protein: CAISKDRLNGYTF
CDR3 DNA: TGTGCCATCAGTAAGGACAGACTCAATGGCTACACCTTC
clone size: .
J gene: TRBJ1-2
V gene: TRBV10-3
D gene: .

CDR3 protein: CASSLGGAEDEQYF
CDR3 DNA: TGTGCCAGCAGCTTGGGGGGGGCGGAGGACGAGCAGTACTTC
clone size: .
J gene: TRBJ2-7
V gene: TRBV7-9
D gene: .

CDR3 protein: CAIRAGTGLNSPLHF
CDR3 DNA: TGTGCCATCAGGGCCGGGACAGGGTTAAATTCACCCCTCCACTTT
clone size: .
J gene: TRBJ1-6
V gene: TRBV10-3
D gene: TRBD1

CDR3 protein: CASSSLPDRPNTEAFF
CDR3 DNA: TGTGCCAGCAGTTCCCTTCCAGACAGGCCCAACACTGAAGCTTTCTTT
clone size: .
J gene: TRBJ1-1
V gene: TRBV27
D gene: .

CDR3 protein: CASSVDYRVGIQYF
CDR3 DNA: TGTGCCAGCAGCGTAGACTACCGGGTCGGCATTCAGTACTTC
clone size: .
J gene: TRBJ2-4
V gene: TRBV9
D gene: .

CDR3 protein: CASSHGSNNQPQHF
CDR3 DNA: TGTGCCAGCAGCCATGGGAGCAACAATCAGCCCCAGCATTTT
clone size: .
J gene: TRBJ1-5
V gene: TRBV3-1/TRBV3-2
D gene: .

CDR3 protein: CASSRTDSNQPQHF
CDR3 DNA: TGTGCCAGCAGTAGGACAGATAGCAATCAGCCCCAGCATTTT
clone size: .
J gene: TRBJ1-5
V gene: TRBV2
D gene: .

CDR3 protein: CASSYSLYSTNEKLFF
CDR3 DNA: TGTGCCAGCAGTTACTCTCTGTACTCAACTAATGAAAAACTGTTTTTT
clone size: .
J gene: TRBJ1-4
V gene: TRBV6-5
D gene: .

CDR3 protein: CTARRADTQYF
CDR3 DNA: TGCACTGCTAGAAGAGCAGATACGCAGTATTTT
clone size: .
J gene: TRBJ2-3
V gene: TRBV20-1
D gene: .

CDR3 protein: CASSLPRTGQETQYF
CDR3 DNA: TGTGCCAGCAGCCTCCCTCGGACAGGGCAAGAGACCCAGTACTTC
clone size: .
J gene: TRBJ2-5
V gene: TRBV5-6
D gene: TRBD1

CDR3 protein: CASKRSLPGGETQYF
CDR3 DNA: TGTGCCAGTAAGAGGAGCCTACCTGGTGGGGAGACCCAGTACTTC
clone size: .
J gene: TRBJ2-5
V gene: TRBV19
D gene: .

CDR3 protein: CASSYEGVSSPLHF
CDR3 DNA: TGTGCCAGCAGCTACGAAGGGGTTAGTTCACCCCTCCACTTT
clone size: .
J gene: TRBJ1-6
V gene: TRBV6-5
D gene: .

CDR3 protein: CASRRNRDSRTEAFF
CDR3 DNA: TGTGCCAGTAGGCGGAACCGGGACAGTCGGACTGAAGCTTTCTTT
clone size: once
J gene: TRBJ1-1
V gene: TRBV19
D gene: TRBD1

CDR3 protein: CASSLRSASTGELFF
CDR3 DNA: TGTGCCAGCAGTTTACGTTCTGCTAGCACCGGGGAGCTGTTTTTT
clone size: .
J gene: TRBJ2-2
V gene: TRBV28
D gene: .

CDR3 protein: CAWRDFAGLRPEQYF
CDR3 DNA: TGTGCCTGGAGAGACTTTGCGGGCCTGCGACCCGAGCAGTACTTC
clone size: few
J gene: TRBJ2-7
V gene: TRBV30
D gene: .

CDR3 protein: CASSLNTGFRTDTQYF
CDR3 DNA: TGCGCCAGCAGCTTGAATACAGGGTTTCGTACAGATACGCAGTATTTT
clone size: .
J gene: TRBJ2-3
V gene: TRBV5-1
D gene: .

CDR3 protein: CASRSQGLGYGYTF
CDR3 DNA: TGTGCCAGCAGAAGCCAGGGGCTCGGCTATGGCTACACCTTC
clone size: .
J gene: TRBJ1-2
V gene: TRBV28
D gene: .

CDR3 protein: CAISDGGNEFF
CDR3 DNA: TGTGCCATCAGTGACGGAGGAAACGAGTTCTTC
clone size: .
J gene: TRBJ2-1
V gene: TRBV10-3
D gene: .

CDR3 protein: CASSVSVPTNEKLFF
CDR3 DNA: TGCGCCAGCAGCGTCAGTGTTCCGACTAATGAAAAACTGTTTTTT
clone size: .
J gene: TRBJ1-4
V gene: TRBV5-1
D gene: .

CDR3 protein: CASNSAFASGNTIYF
CDR3 DNA: TGTGCCAGCAACTCCGCGTTTGCCTCTGGAAACACCATATATTTT
clone size: .
J gene: TRBJ1-3
V gene: TRBV6-5
D gene: .

CDR3 protein: CATSDLDRGLPNYGYTF
CDR3 DNA: TGTGCCACCAGTGATTTGGACAGGGGGCTACCGAACTATGGCTACACCTTC
clone size: .
J gene: TRBJ1-2
V gene: TRBV24-1
D gene: TRBD1

CDR3 protein: CASGTSGGAVDTQYF
CDR3 DNA: TGTGCCAGCGGAACTAGCGGGGGGGCCGTGGATACGCAGTATTTT
clone size: .
J gene: TRBJ2-3
V gene: TRBV5-4
D gene: TRBD2